The clone carrying this T cell receptor beta chain was counted only a few times. CDR1 and CDR2 from the germline V gene are LNHNV and YYDKDF (reference sequence). This CDR3 is 15 amino acids long. V gave up 6 bases and J gave up 5 bases; unmatched junction bases: 10. The sample is drawn from a study of T-cell reconstitution after alpha-beta-depleted transplantation in children. Unique molecular identifiers were built into the TCRbeta library. MiXCR was run by TCRdb on the PCR reads, yielding one entry per CDR3 protein. The sample has roughly 300,000 distinct CDR3 sequences, 9.5% to 10% seen once. Sequencing used PBMCs from the stem cell graft donor, obtained from the stem cell graft. The rearrangement links TRBV15 to TRBJ1-5; the match to TRBD1 covers 7 bases. The clonotype comes from a human donor who donated a stem cell graft to a child with SCID. CDR3 loop: CATSPDRVVYQPQHF. CDR3 DNA: TGTGCCACCAGTCCTGACAGGGTTGTTTATCAGCCCCAGCATTTT. Based on the CDR3 plus reference TRBV15 and TRBJ1-5, the full variable domain is DAMVIQNPRYQVTQFGKPVTLSCSQTLNHNVMYWYQQKSSQAPKLLFHYYDKDFNNEADTPDNFQSRRPNTSFCFLDIRSPGLGDTAMYLCATSPDRVVYQPQHFGDGTRLSIL.